The rows below give T cell receptor beta chains drawn from one sample of a study of tumor-infiltrating lymphocytes in localized non-small cell lung cancer. Sequencing was performed with immunoSEQ multiplex PCR; in TCRdb, only in-frame clones are kept and a portion is missing. The sample lists 9,200 or so clones, approximately 82% occurring once. Specimen: uninvolved lung tissue not adjacent to the tumor. These receptor sequences come from a human donor with non-small cell lung cancer. Each CDR3 is given with its conserved first and last residue. A D gene is named only where the DNA matches it firmly. Some rows have no size entry. The others give once, few or many, or a class for an expanded clone.

V gene,clone size,J gene,D gene,CDR3 DNA,CDR3 protein
TRBV21-1,-,TRBJ2-2,-,TGTGCCAGCAGCCGGGAAACGAAGGACAGGGGAGGTACCGGGGAGCTGTTTTTT,CASSRETKDRGGTGELFF
TRBV7-2,-,TRBJ2-1,-,TGTGCCAGCAGCCCATCTATCGGTGAGCAGTTCTTC,CASSPSIGEQFF
TRBV7-3,-,TRBJ2-2,-,TGTGCCAGCAGCTTGCACTCGTCGGGAACCGGGGAGCTGTTTTTT,CASSLHSSGTGELFF
TRBV6-5,-,TRBJ1-5,-,TGTGCCAGCAGCCTTGGACCTAACTTTCAGCCCCAGCATTTT,CASSLGPNFQPQHF
TRBV7-9,-,TRBJ2-3,-,TGTGCCAGCAGCCCCCCTGGGGTTAGCACAGATACGCAGTATTTT,CASSPPGVSTDTQYF
TRBV6-1,-,TRBJ1-1,-,TGTGCCAGCAACGGACAGAACCTAGGGAACACTGAAGCTTTCTTT,CASNGQNLGNTEAFF
TRBV30,-,TRBJ2-3,TRBD2,TGTGCCTGGAGTCGCGGGAGGCTAGGCACAGATACGCAGTATTTT,CAWSRGRLGTDTQYF
TRBV5-8,-,TRBJ1-5,-,TGTGCCAGCAGCTTGGCCCGGGGGGTTCTAAATCAGCCCCAGCATTTT,CASSLARGVLNQPQHF
TRBV6-5,few,TRBJ1-2,TRBD1,TGTGCCAGCAGTGACAGGGAAGCTAACTATGGCTACACCTTC,CASSDREANYGYTF
TRBV7-2,-,TRBJ1-1,-,TGTGCCAGCAGCTACAGGCTTGGGAACACTGAAGCTTTCTTT,CASSYRLGNTEAFF
TRBV4-2,-,TRBJ2-5,-,TGTGCCAGCAGCCAAGATGCCGGGAGTGGAGGAGAGACCCAGTACTTC,CASSQDAGSGGETQYF
TRBV14,-,TRBJ2-5,-,TGTGCCAGCAGCCCGAATGCAGGGCGGTACCAAGAGACCCAGTACTTC,CASSPNAGRYQETQYF
TRBV19,-,TRBJ2-2,-,TGTGCCAGTACCATCACAGGTTTTATCACCGGGGAGCTGTTTTTT,CASTITGFITGELFF
TRBV11-3,-,TRBJ2-2,-,TGTGCCAGCAGCTTAGGCACCGGGGAGCTGTTTTTT,CASSLGTGELFF
TRBV15,-,TRBJ1-5,-,TGTGCCACCAGCGAAGACGGGGAAGGGAGTCAGCCCCAGCATTTT,CATSEDGEGSQPQHF
TRBV29-1,-,TRBJ1-3,-,TGCAGCGTGTCCCCATCGCTGGGCACCATATATTTT,CSVSPSLGTIYF
TRBV28,large,TRBJ2-7,-,TGTGCCAGCACCCAGGGTTGGTACGAGCAGTACTTC,CASTQGWYEQYF
TRBV11-2,-,TRBJ2-3,-,TGTGCCAGCAGCTTAGGTAGGGGGGCAGGGTATAGCACAGATACGCAGTATTTT,CASSLGRGAGYSTDTQYF
TRBV16,-,TRBJ2-5,-,TGTGCCAGCAGCTCTAATACCCAAGAGACCCAGTACTTC,CASSSNTQETQYF
TRBV20-1,-,TRBJ1-1,-,TGCAGTGCTAGAGATTTCAGGGAAGCTTTCTTT,CSARDFREAFF
TRBV4-1,-,TRBJ1-4,TRBD1,TGCGCCAGCAGCCGTAGGGACAGAGAAAATGAAAAACTGTTTTTT,CASSRRDRENEKLFF
TRBV5-4,-,TRBJ2-7,TRBD2,TGTGCCAGCAGCCCAGGACTAGCGGGCTCCTACGAGCAGTACTTC,CASSPGLAGSYEQYF
TRBV7-2,-,TRBJ1-5,-,TGTGCCAGCAGCTTAGGAGGGCTCCAGCCCCAGCATTTT,CASSLGGLQPQHF
TRBV7-6,few,TRBJ2-7,-,TGTGCCAGCAGCCCCTCAAGGGGCCTTTCGTACGAGCAGTACTTC,CASSPSRGLSYEQYF
TRBV27,-,TRBJ1-1,-,TGTGCCAGCAGTCCATCGGGGGGCTTGGGCACTGAAGCTTTCTTT,CASSPSGGLGTEAFF
TRBV15,-,TRBJ2-5,-,TGTGCCACCAGCAGAGCGGGAGAGACCCAGTACTTC,CATSRAGETQYF
TRBV30,-,TRBJ2-7,TRBD1,TGTGCCTGGAGTGGACAGGGTTTGAGCTACGAGCAGTACTTC,CAWSGQGLSYEQYF
TRBV7-2,-,TRBJ2-1,TRBD2,TGTGCCAGCCCCGCCCCCCGGCTAGCGGATGACAATGAGCAGTTCTTC,CASPAPRLADDNEQFF
TRBV4-3,-,TRBJ2-5,TRBD1,TGCGCCAGCAGCCAAGTTGGTAGGGGGCAGGAGACCCAGTACTTC,CASSQVGRGQETQYF
TRBV6-1,-,TRBJ2-1,TRBD1,TGTGCCAGCAGTGAGAGGGGACAGGGGGCTGGGGGGGAGCAGTTCTTC,CASSERGQGAGGEQFF
TRBV2,-,TRBJ1-2,-,TGTGCCAGCAGTGAAACCAAAACAGGGAATAGCCAGAGAGCTCCTGGCTACACCTTC,CASSETKTGNSQRAPGYTF
TRBV7-2,once,TRBJ2-3,-,TGTGCCAGCAGTCTTAATCCCCAAGATACGCAGTATTTT,CASSLNPQDTQYF
TRBV15,-,TRBJ2-3,-,TGTGCCACCAGCAGATCGGGGCAGGGGGATACGCAGTATTTT,CATSRSGQGDTQYF
TRBV4-1,-,TRBJ2-7,TRBD2,TGTGCCAGCAGCCAAGAGCGGGGGGATTCCTACGAGCAGTACTTC,CASSQERGDSYEQYF
TRBV4-2,-,TRBJ2-7,-,TGTGCCAGCAGCCAAGATTTGGCAGATGGCTACGAGCAGTACTTC,CASSQDLADGYEQYF
TRBV28,-,TRBJ2-4,-,TGTGCCAGCAGCCCGACCACAGGGAATATAGCCAAAAACATTCAGTACTTC,CASSPTTGNIAKNIQYF
TRBV28,-,TRBJ2-7,TRBD1,TGTAAAATACAGGGGGCCTACGAGCAGTACTTC,CKIQGAYEQYF
TRBV9,-,TRBJ1-1,-,TGTGCCAGCAGCGTAGGATGGGTGAACACTGAAGCTTTCTTT,CASSVGWVNTEAFF
TRBV5-6,few,TRBJ1-5,TRBD1,TGTGCCAGCAGCTCGGGACAGAGAAATCAGCCCCAGCATTTT,CASSSGQRNQPQHF
TRBV4-3,-,TRBJ2-7,-,TGCGCCAGCAGCCAGGGACTTGCCTCCTACGAGCAGTACTTC,CASSQGLASYEQYF
TRBV7-2,-,TRBJ2-7,TRBD2,TGTGCCAGCAGCTTAGGAGGTCTAGCGGGAGTTGAGCAGTACTTC,CASSLGGLAGVEQYF
TRBV5-1,-,TRBJ1-4,TRBD1,TGCGCCAGCAGCAGGGACAGGGGGCTCAATAATGAAAAACTGTTTTTT,CASSRDRGLNNEKLFF
TRBV6-5,-,TRBJ2-7,-,TGTGCCAGCAGTTACGGGAGAAGATACGAGCAGTACTTC,CASSYGRRYEQYF
TRBV7-8,-,TRBJ1-1,-,TGTGCCAGCAGCAAATGGGGCTGGATGAACACTGAAGCTTTCTTT,CASSKWGWMNTEAFF
TRBV30,-,TRBJ2-5,-,TGTGCCTGGAGTGTAAGTGCGGTGAGGAGCCAAGAGACCCAGTACTTC,CAWSVSAVRSQETQYF
TRBV7-3,-,TRBJ1-2,-,TGTGCCAGCAGCTTAAACTATGGCTACACCTTC,CASSLNYGYTF